Listed here are 28 T cell receptor beta chains from one sample, sequenced in a study of blood T cell repertoires in COVID-19 (dated by TCRdb to the early 2020s). To prepare the library, the immunoSEQ multiplex PCR assay was applied. Imported from immuneACCESS, the table was reduced by TCRdb to in-frame sequences with V and J called. These copies leave out some clones; in studies compared against another copy, an unresolved V gene accounts for under half, and the cause of the remainder is not known. Counted in this sample were 52,000 or so clones; roughly 85% of them appeared once. The top ten clonotypes cover roughly 12% of the sample. The sample was peripheral blood. The receptors stem from a human donor in a cohort sampled during active COVID-19.

The J gene is TRBJ2-1, the V gene TRBV4-3; D is undetermined. CDR3 size: 13 residues. Trimming cost V 0 bases and J 9 bases, with 9 bases left between them. The germline V gene has CDR1 LGHNA and CDR2 YSLEER. In DNA form, the CDR3 reads TGCGCCAGCAGCCAAGATCCGTCGGGTGAGCAGTTCTTC. It is translated as CASSQDPSGEQFF.

The chain links TRBV30 to TRBJ2-2; 8 bases align to TRBD1. V was pared by 6 bases and J by 4 bases, with 7 bases of the junction left unmatched. Germline V gene lookup returns CDR1 GTSNPN and CDR2 SVGIG (reference sequence). This CDR3 spans 14 amino acids. This CDR3 is CACRQGRSTGELFF. The CDR3 bases are TGTGCCTGTCGACAGGGGAGGAGCACCGGGGAGCTGTTTTTT.

The chain carries TRBV5-1 and TRBJ2-5; 8 nucleotides line up with TRBD2. Trimming cost V 0 bases and J 4 bases; bases outside gene matches: 8. CDR1 is SGHRS, CDR2 YFSETQ, per germline. This CDR3 region has 16 residues. The CDR3: CASSLEAGVFGETQYF. The CDR3 DNA sequence: TGCGCCAGCAGCTTGGAAGCGGGAGTTTTTGGAGAGACCCAGTACTTC.

This chain links TRBV30 with TRBJ2-6, with D tentatively TRBD1 (5 bases). Germline CDR1 and CDR2: GTSNPN and SVGIG (reference sequence). V lost 3 bases and J lost 2, with 11 bases in between. This CDR3 region has 15 residues. For the CDR3, the DNA is TGTGCCTGGAGAGGGGCAGGGACTGGGGCCAACGTCCTGACTTTC. Residues: CAWRGAGTGANVLTF.

The V and J genes are TRBV19 and TRBJ2-7, with D perhaps TRBD1 (6 bases). V lost 3 bases and J lost 3, with 9 bases in between. Germline V CDR1 and CDR2: LNHDA, SQIVND (reference sequence). CDR3 size: 13 residues. The CDR3: CASSIRDNYEQYF. DNA for the CDR3: TGTGCCAGTAGTATCCGGGACAACTACGAGCAGTACTTC.

The rearrangement links TRBV29-1 to TRBJ2-1; no reliable D call. The length of the CDR3 is 15 residues. Germline values: CDR1 SQVTM, CDR2 ANQGSEA. V was pared by 3 bases and J by 0 bases, with 12 bases between. CDR3 bases: TGCAGCGTTGACCCAGGCCTGAACTCCTACAATGAGCAGTTCTTC. This translates into CSVDPGLNSYNEQFF.

Here the CDR3 DNA reads TGTGCCACCCCGCCTACCAATGAGCAGTTCTTC. Amino acid sequence: CATPPTNEQFF. This sequence joins TRBV2 and TRBJ2-1; D not resolved. Germline V gives CDR1 SNHLY, CDR2 FYNNEI. The CDR3 sequence is 11 residues long. Trimming shortened V by 10 bases and J by 6 bases, and 10 bases separated the two germline ends.

The rearrangement joins TRBV28 to TRBJ2-6, with a possible D match to TRBD1 (6 bases). The CDR3 loop spans 15 amino acids. With 10 bases removed from V and 2 bases from J, the gap between germline ends came to 15 bases. Germline lookup yields CDR1 MDHEN and CDR2 SYDVKM. CDR3 loop: CATLDSLTGANVLTF. CDR3 nucleotide sequence: TGTGCCACCTTGGACAGCCTCACTGGGGCCAACGTCCTGACTTTC.

The chain is built from TRBV4-2 and TRBJ1-1; D is unclear. CDR1 and CDR2 (germline): LGHNA, YNFKEQ. Trimming cost V 0 bases and J 1 base, with 9 bases left between them. This CDR3 contains 15 residues. CDR3 in amino acids: CASSQDTLANTEAFF. The CDR3 region has the DNA TGTGCCAGCAGCCAAGATACCCTGGCGAACACTGAAGCTTTCTTT.

This chain links TRBV4-3 with TRBJ2-1; D is perhaps TRBD2 (5 bases). Trimming cost V 1 base and J 3 bases, with 13 bases left between them. Germline-derived CDR1 and CDR2 are LGHNA and YSLEER. The CDR3 extends over 16 amino acids. In nucleotides, the CDR3 is TGCGCCAGCAGCCAAGGGGCTAGCCGGATCTACAATGAGCAGTTCTTC. It specifies CASSQGASRIYNEQFF.

This chain joins TRBV18 and TRBJ2-5; 9 nucleotides match TRBD2. Trimming took 0 bases from V and 5 from J; bases not matched to a gene: 1. The CDR3 length is 14 residues. Per germline, CDR1 KGHSH and CDR2 LQKENI. The CDR3 DNA is TGTGCCAGCTCACCACCAGGACTAGCGGAGACCCAGTACTTC. Protein product: CASSPPGLAETQYF.

This chain connects TRBV6-5 to TRBJ2-2; D uncertain. This CDR3 contains 13 residues. CDR1 and CDR2 (germline): MNHEY, SVGAGI. Trimming removed 5 bases at V and 5 bases at J, with 9 bases between. The DNA for the CDR3 is TGTGCCAGCAGTAGAACAGAGACCGGGGAGCTGTTTTTT. Protein sequence: CASSRTETGELFF.

The gene calls are TRBV10-1 and TRBJ2-7, with a weak D call TRBD1 (5 bases). V lost 8 bases to trimming and J lost 0 bases, with 14 bases between them. The CDR3 is 14 residues long. Germline loops: CDR1 WNHNN, CDR2 SYGVQD (reference sequence). In DNA, the CDR3 is TGCGCCAGCCCTAACAGGATTAGCTCCTACGAGCAGTACTTC. Translation gives CASPNRISSYEQYF.

The CDR3 protein is CASSTTGNSGANVLTF. The CDR3 region has the DNA TGTGCCAGCAGTACGACAGGGAACTCTGGGGCCAACGTCCTGACTTTC. The chain links TRBV28 to TRBJ2-6, with 7 bases lining up with TRBD1. Germline CDR1 and CDR2: MDHEN and SYDVKM. This CDR3 is 16 amino acids long. J gave up 0 bases and V 5 bases, and 4 bases lay outside the gene matches.

This chain joins TRBV28 and TRBJ2-7; tentatively, D is TRBD2 (6 bases). Germline CDR1 reads MDHEN; CDR2 reads SYDVKM. The CDR3 spans 16 residues. V lost 6 bases, J lost 1 base, and 19 bases lay in between. CDR3 DNA: TGTGCCAGCAGACAAACTAGCTTTAGGGTTTCCTACGAGCAGTACTTC. Its translation: CASRQTSFRVSYEQYF.

The chain links TRBV4-3 to TRBJ2-3; D possibly corresponds to TRBD2 (6 bases). Germline assignment: CDR1 LGHNA and CDR2 YSLEER. This CDR3 has 16 residues. V was shortened by 0 bases and J by 0 bases, with 10 bases between the two germline ends. CDR3 sequence (DNA): TGCGCCAGCAGCCAAGAGGCCGGGACTAGCACAGATACGCAGTATTTT. Translating gives CASSQEAGTSTDTQYF.

The chain uses TRBV24-1 and TRBJ2-2; D is undetermined. From germline, CDR1 is KGHDR and CDR2 SFDVKD. CDR3 length: 15 amino acids. The V end was cut by 2 bases, the J end by 0 bases, with 6 bases between. The CDR3 DNA is TGTGCCACCAGTGATTCTGTTACGAACACCGGGGAGCTGTTTTTT. Amino acid sequence: CATSDSVTNTGELFF.

A single count supports this clone. The chain is built from TRBV5-1 and TRBJ2-7; D is possibly TRBD1 (6 bases). The CDR3 is 14 amino acids. The germline V and J ends were trimmed by 0 bases and 3 bases, with 10 bases remaining between them. Germline V gives CDR1 SGHRS, CDR2 YFSETQ. For the CDR3, the DNA is TGCGCCAGCAGCTTGGGACAGGATCTCTACGAGCAGTACTTC. It yields the protein CASSLGQDLYEQYF.

V gene TRBV6-6 combines with J gene TRBJ1-1; a weak D match, TRBD1 (5 bases). Germline V gene sequence: CDR1 MNHNY, CDR2 SVGAGI (reference sequence). The CDR3 consists of 16 residues. V was trimmed by 2 bases and J by 6 bases, leaving 19 bases between them. Written as DNA, the CDR3 is TGTGCCAGCAGTTACCAAAAAGGGGTGGGTAGCCCTGAAGCTTTCTTT. Residues: CASSYQKGVGSPEAFF.

V gene TRBV7-9 combines with J gene TRBJ2-3; no firm D call. V was trimmed by 5 bases and J by 0 bases, leaving 12 bases between them. CDR1 SEHNR and CDR2 FQNEAQ come from the germline V gene (reference sequence). The CDR3 length is 15 residues. In DNA form, the CDR3 reads TGTGCCAGCAGCCCTCGCTGGCAGAGCACAGATACGCAGTATTTT. Encoded protein: CASSPRWQSTDTQYF. The full variable domain, rest sourced from reference TRBV7-9 and TRBJ2-3, is DTGVSQNPRHKITKRGQNVTFRCDPISEHNRLYWYRQTLGQGPEFLTYFQNEAQLEKSRLLSDRFSAERPKGSFSTLEIQRTEQGDSAMYLCASSPRWQSTDTQYFGPGTRLTVL.

The chain joins TRBV20-1 to TRBJ2-1; the D is unclear. Trimming removed 3 bases at V and 6 bases at J, with 21 bases between. This CDR3 is built from 16 residues. The germline gives CDR1 DFQATT, CDR2 SNEGSKA (reference sequence). The CDR3 protein is CSASNALEVYLNEQFF. CDR3 DNA sequence: TGCAGTGCTAGTAATGCCCTCGAGGTGTACCTCAATGAGCAGTTCTTC.

In this sample, this clone turned up a few times. The V gene is TRBV28, the J gene TRBJ2-3; 8 bases line up with TRBD2. Per the germline V gene, CDR1 is MDHEN and CDR2 is SYDVKM. The junction had 4 bases not matched to a gene; V was cut back by 6 bases and J by 5 bases. The CDR3 is 13 amino acids. Here the CDR3 reads CASSLRGVDTQYF. The CDR3, as DNA: TGTGCCAGCAGCCTGCGGGGGGTAGATACGCAGTATTTT.

This rearrangement joins TRBV4-3 to TRBJ1-1; 10 bases are a match to TRBD1. The CDR3 extends over 15 amino acids. CDR1 is LGHNA and CDR2 is YSLEER in the germline V gene. V lost 2 bases to trimming and J lost 3 bases; unmatched junction nucleotides: 3. The CDR3 loop reads CASSQRTGGYTEAFF. CDR3 nucleotide sequence: TGCGCCAGCAGCCAAAGGACAGGGGGATACACTGAAGCTTTCTTT.

This clone was observed a few times. CDR3 bases: TGTGCCTTCGCCTTGGACAGGGGGGGTTTTGTGGAGCAGTACTTC. Translating gives CAFALDRGGFVEQYF. The V gene is TRBV30, the J gene TRBJ2-7, with 10 positions matching TRBD1. The germline gives CDR1 GTSNPN, CDR2 SVGIG (reference sequence). J gave up 7 bases and V 7 bases, and 16 bases lay outside the gene matches. CDR3 length equals 15 residues.

J is TRBJ2-5 and V is TRBV29-1, with 7 positions matching TRBD1. The J segment lost 0 bases and the V segment lost 8 bases, leaving 3 bases of the junction unmatched. CDR1 is SQVTM and CDR2 is ANQGSEA in the germline V gene. CDR3 length: 12 amino acids. CDR3 sequence: CSIQGNQETQYF. CDR3 coding DNA: TGCAGCATACAGGGGAACCAAGAGACCCAGTACTTC.

V usage is TRBV4-3 and J usage is TRBJ1-2; D ambiguous. The CDR3 spans 15 residues. The V end was cut by 0 bases, the J end by 7 bases, with 15 bases between. CDR1 and CDR2 from the germline V gene are LGHNA and YSLEER. CDR3 sequence reads: CASSQDDRLSGGYTF. CDR3 sequence (DNA): TGCGCCAGCAGCCAAGATGACCGATTAAGCGGTGGCTACACCTTC.

The genes are TRBV19 and TRBJ2-5; 11 positions match TRBD2. The CDR3 has 16 amino acids. Germline V lookup: CDR1 LNHDA, CDR2 SQIVND (reference sequence). V lost 3 bases, J lost 2 bases, and 5 bases stayed unmatched. The CDR3 here is CASSIRLAGMQETQYF. CDR3 nucleotides: TGTGCCAGTAGTATTAGACTAGCGGGGATGCAAGAGACCCAGTACTTC.

This clone appeared a few times. The chain carries TRBV28 and TRBJ2-4, with 8 bases identical to TRBD2. The germline V gene has CDR1 MDHEN and CDR2 SYDVKM. V lost 6 bases to trimming and J lost 4 bases; unmatched junction nucleotides: 17. The CDR3 is 18 residues long. The CDR3 coding sequence is TGTGCCAGCAGGCCCCATTTAGCTAGCGGGTTAGATAAAAACATTCAGTACTTC. Translation: CASRPHLASGLDKNIQYF.